The TCR beta chain described here comes from a study of cytomegalovirus exposure and HLA in healthy donors. Study results and caveats: A later analysis by the authors found several of the most significant clusters apparently linked to common viral pathogens. Most observed TCR sequences were rare, whereas some public TCRs were detected in many donors.

On this clone itself: What it recognizes is unknown.

PCR used 60 Vbeta primers and 13 Jbeta primers. Some clones are missing from TCRdb's copy, which holds only in-frame ones; the method was immunoSEQ multiplex PCR. The sample holds about 160,000 clones. The CDR3 contains 17 residues. Germline CDR1 is SEHNR and CDR2 is FQNEAQ (reference sequence). Trimming took 5 bases from V and 4 from J; bases not matched to a gene: 15. This chain joins TRBV7-9 and TRBJ1-2, with 8 bases fitting TRBD1. The sequence was obtained from a man younger than 40 in good health and CMV-seronegative. Sequencing was done on a sample of PBMCs. The CDR3 DNA follows: TGTGCCAGCAGCCGGGGACAGGCCAAAGGGGCCCTCTATGGCTACACCTTC. It codes for CASSRGQAKGALYGYTF.